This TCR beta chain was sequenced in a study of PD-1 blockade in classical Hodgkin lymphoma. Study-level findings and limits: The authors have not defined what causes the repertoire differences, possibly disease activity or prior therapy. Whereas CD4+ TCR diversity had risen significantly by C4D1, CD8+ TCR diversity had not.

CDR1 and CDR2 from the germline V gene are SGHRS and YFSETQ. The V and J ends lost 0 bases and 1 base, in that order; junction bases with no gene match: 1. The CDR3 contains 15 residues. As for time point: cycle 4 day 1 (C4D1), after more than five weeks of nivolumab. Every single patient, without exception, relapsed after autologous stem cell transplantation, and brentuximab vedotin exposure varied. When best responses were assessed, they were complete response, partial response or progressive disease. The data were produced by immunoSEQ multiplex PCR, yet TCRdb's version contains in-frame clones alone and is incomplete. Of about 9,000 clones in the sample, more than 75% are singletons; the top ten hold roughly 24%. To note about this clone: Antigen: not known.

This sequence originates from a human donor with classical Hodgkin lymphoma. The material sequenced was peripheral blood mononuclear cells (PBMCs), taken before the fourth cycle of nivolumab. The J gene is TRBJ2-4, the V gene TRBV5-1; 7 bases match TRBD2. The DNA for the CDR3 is TGCGCCAGCAGCTTGGCCGGGGGGGCCAAAAACATTCAGTACTTC. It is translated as CASSLAGGAKNIQYF.